Described below is a single T cell receptor (beta chain) sequence and its context. Its antigen is unidentified. Quantitative 5'-RACE with molecular barcodes produced the TCR beta libraries. TCRdb passed the 5' RACE reads through MiXCR, listing each CDR3 protein once. The top ten hold roughly 0.51% of the sample, which has hundreds of thousands of distinct CDR3 sequences, about 12% seen once. The data originate from a study of CD8 T cells in ankylosing spondylitis. Regarding the study as a whole: Several highly homologous variants formed a TCR beta motif that appeared characteristic of ankylosing spondylitis blood. Previous work reported some of these motif variants in the synovial fluid and blood of reactive arthritis. Disease-associated clones were CD8+ and fairly uncommon in peripheral blood.

Trimming removed 4 bases at V and 0 bases at J, with 19 bases between. The length of the CDR3 is 17 residues. The germline V gene encodes CDR1 SGHDT and CDR2 YYEEEE. The chain is built from TRBV5-6 and TRBJ1-1; TRBD1 might be the D (6 bases). The sample comprised blood, either unsorted or a sorted T cell fraction (not recorded which). This clonotype originated in a male donor with ankylosing spondylitis. CDR3 DNA: TGTGCCAGCAGCCGGGGGCGGGCCAACCTCCTGAACACTGAAGCTTTCTTT. The encoded protein is CASSRGRANLLNTEAFF.